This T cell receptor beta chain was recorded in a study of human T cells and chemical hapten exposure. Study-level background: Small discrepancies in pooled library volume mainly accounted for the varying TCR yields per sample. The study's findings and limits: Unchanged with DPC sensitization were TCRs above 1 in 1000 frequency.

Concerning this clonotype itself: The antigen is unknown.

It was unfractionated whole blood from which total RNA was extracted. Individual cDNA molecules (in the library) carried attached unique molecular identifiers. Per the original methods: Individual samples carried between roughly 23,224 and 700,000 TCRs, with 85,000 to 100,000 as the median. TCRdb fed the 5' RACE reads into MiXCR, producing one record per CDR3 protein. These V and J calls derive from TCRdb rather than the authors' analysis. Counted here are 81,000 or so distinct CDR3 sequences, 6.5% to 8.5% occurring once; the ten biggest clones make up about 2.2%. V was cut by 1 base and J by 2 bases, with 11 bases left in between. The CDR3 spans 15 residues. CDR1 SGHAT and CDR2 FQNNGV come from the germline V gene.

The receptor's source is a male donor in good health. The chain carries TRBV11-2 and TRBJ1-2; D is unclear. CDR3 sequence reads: CASSLGNSDNYGYTF. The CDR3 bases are TGTGCCAGCAGCTTAGGTAACAGCGACAACTATGGCTACACCTTC.